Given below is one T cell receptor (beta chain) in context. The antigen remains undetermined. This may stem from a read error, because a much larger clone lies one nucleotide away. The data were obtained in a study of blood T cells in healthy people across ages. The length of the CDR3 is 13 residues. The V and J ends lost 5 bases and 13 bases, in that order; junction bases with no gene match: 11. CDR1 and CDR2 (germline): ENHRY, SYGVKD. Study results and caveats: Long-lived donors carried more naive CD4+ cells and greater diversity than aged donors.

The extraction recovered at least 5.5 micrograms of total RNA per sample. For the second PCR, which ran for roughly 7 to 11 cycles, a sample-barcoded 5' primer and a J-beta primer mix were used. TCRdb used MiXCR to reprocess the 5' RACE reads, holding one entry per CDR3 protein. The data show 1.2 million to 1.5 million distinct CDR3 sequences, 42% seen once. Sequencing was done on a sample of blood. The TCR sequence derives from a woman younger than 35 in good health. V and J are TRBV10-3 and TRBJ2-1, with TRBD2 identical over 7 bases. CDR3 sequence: CAISPGLGETQFF. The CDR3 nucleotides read TGTGCCATCAGTCCAGGACTAGGAGAGACCCAGTTCTTC.